These 8 T cell receptor beta chains share one sample of origin, sequenced in a study of blood T cell repertoires in COVID-19. Only in-frame clones appear in the TCRdb table, and some are missing; sequencing was by immunoSEQ multiplex PCR. The sample lists about 280,000 clones, 86% occurring once. Sequencing was performed on peripheral blood. These receptors originate from a woman in her 30s who had recovered from COVID-19.

The V call is TRBV9, the J call TRBJ2-5, with TRBD2 matching over 9 bases. The trim removed 2 bases at V and 5 bases at J, leaving 4 bases unmatched. Germline V gene sequence: CDR1 SGDLS, CDR2 YYNGEE. CDR3 length equals 14 residues. The chain's CDR3 is CASSVGGGAETQYF. Here the CDR3 DNA reads TGTGCCAGCAGCGTTGGCGGGGGGGCGGAGACCCAGTACTTC.

Concerning this clone: Its ends do not fully match the called genes, so a read error is possible. This chain connects TRBV27 to TRBJ1-1; 8 bases match TRBD1. CDR3 length: 15 residues. From germline, CDR1 is MNHEY and CDR2 SMNVEV (reference sequence). This CDR3 reads CASSLGTGISSEAFF. The CDR3 nucleotides read TGTGCCAGTAGTTTGGGGACAGGCATATCTAGTGAAGCTTTCTTT.

This clone has more than one count but fewer than ten. This chain joins TRBV4-1 and TRBJ2-7, with 9 positions matching TRBD1. CDR3 length: 14 amino acids. From germline, CDR1 is MGHRA and CDR2 YSYEKL. The V gene end was trimmed by 3 bases and the J gene end by 2 bases; junction bases not matched to a gene: 2. The CDR3 protein is CASSHGTGTYEQYF. In DNA, the CDR3 is TGCGCCAGCAGCCACGGGACAGGGACCTACGAGCAGTACTTC.

The CDR3 nucleotides read TGTGCCTGGACAGCGTCGGGAAACTATGGCTACACCTTC. Protein sequence: CAWTASGNYGYTF. The chain carries TRBV30 and TRBJ1-2; D remains unclear. V was clipped by 4 bases and J by 2 bases, with 11 bases between them. CDR3 length equals 13 residues. Germline CDR1 and CDR2: GTSNPN and SVGIG (reference sequence).

This chain connects TRBV6-5 to TRBJ2-7; 8 bases line up with TRBD2. The CDR3 is 14 amino acids. Trimming removed 11 bases from V and 2 bases from J; junction bases left unmatched: 11. The germline gives CDR1 MNHEY, CDR2 SVGAGI. In DNA, the CDR3 is TGTGCCGCGGGCGAGACTAGCGAGCCCTACGAGCAGTACTTC. It specifies CAAGETSEPYEQYF.

The chain joins TRBV25-1 to TRBJ2-5, with TRBD1 matching 9 bases. Germline assignment: CDR1 MGHDK and CDR2 SYGVNS. The CDR3 sequence is 14 residues long. The ends lost 4 bases at V and 5 bases at J; junction bases unmatched: 5. CDR3 protein: CASSADRGLETQYF. DNA for the CDR3: TGTGCCAGCAGTGCGGACAGGGGTCTGGAGACCCAGTACTTC.

The chain combines TRBV4-2 with TRBJ1-1; D possibly corresponds to TRBD1 (6 bases). Deletions cut 0 bases from V and 1 base from J, with 9 bases between. Germline CDR1 LGHNA, CDR2 YNFKEQ. The CDR3 is 15 amino acids. The CDR3 DNA reads TGTGCCAGCAGCCAAGAACAGGGAGCGAACACTGAAGCTTTCTTT. Translated, it gives CASSQEQGANTEAFF.

This rearrangement joins TRBV3-1 (or the pseudogene TRBV3-2) to TRBJ2-3, with TRBD2 matching 9 bases. Germline V CDR1 and CDR2: LGHDT, YNNKEL (reference sequence). With 4 bases clipped from V and 4 bases from J, the junction kept 6 bases outside the gene matches. The CDR3 has 15 amino acids. The CDR3 sequence: CASSRFLAGSDTQYF. CDR3 nucleotides: TGTGCCAGCAGCCGGTTCCTAGCGGGATCAGATACGCAGTATTTT.